The 9 T cell receptor beta chains reported below all come from one sample, sequenced in a study of regulatory T cells in long-lasting Graves disease. Both iRepertoire HTBI primers and Arm-PCR of CDR3 regions were used to build the TCR beta libraries. Each CDR3 protein is one row after TCRdb ran MiXCR on the multiplex PCR reads. The profile shows 450,000 to 650,000 distinct CDR3 sequences, about 16% of them singletons. Stated time point: newly diagnosed GD, antithyroid drugs for less than 3 months. PBMC-extracted RNA yielded the TCR library. The sample also formed part of further work on T cells in Graves' hyperthyroidism and ophthalmopathy.

Source: peripheral blood mononuclear cells (PBMCs), taken at new diagnosis, from a patient treated with antithyroid drugs. The receptors here all came from a woman between 40 and 65 years old with Graves disease.

This clonotype was seen at least ten times. The V gene is TRBV5-5, the J gene TRBJ2-1, with D possibly matching TRBD2 (6 bases). V lost 7 bases and J 2 bases, leaving 16 bases between the germline ends. CDR1 and CDR2 (germline): SGHKS, YYEKEE (reference sequence). This CDR3 contains 15 residues. In nucleotides, the CDR3 is TGTGCCAGCTTACCAGGAGGGCAGACCTACAATGAGCAGTTCTTC. Protein sequence: CASLPGGQTYNEQFF.

This clonotype was detected only a few times. The chain links TRBV7-2 to TRBJ2-3; 7 positions agree with TRBD1. Germline assignment: CDR1 SGHTA and CDR2 FQGNSA. Unmatched junction bases numbered 9, after V lost 4 bases and J lost 8 bases. The length of the CDR3 is 14 residues. In DNA, the CDR3 is TGTGCCAGCAGCTCCGGGACCTCAGGGGGTACGCAGTATTTT. Translation: CASSSGTSGGTQYF.

This clonotype turned up a few times. The rearrangement links TRBV3-1 to TRBJ2-1; 9 positions agree with TRBD2. CDR3 size: 17 residues. Germline V gives CDR1 LGHDT, CDR2 YNNKEL (reference sequence). Trimming at V came to 2 bases and at J to 2 bases, leaving 7 bases not matched to a gene. CDR3 protein: CASSQSRGGLPYNEQFF. CDR3 bases: TGTGCCAGCAGCCAATCGCGGGGGGGCCTCCCCTACAATGAGCAGTTCTTC.

There are a few counts of this clonotype. The chain combines TRBV7-2 with TRBJ1-1; D is ambiguous. Deletions cut 1 base from V and 11 bases from J, with 11 bases between. Looked up from germline, CDR1 is SGHTA and CDR2 is FQGNSA. The CDR3 extends over 12 amino acids. CDR3 loop: CASSLEVGWAFF. The CDR3 DNA reads TGTGCCAGCAGCTTAGAAGTGGGTTGGGCTTTCTTT.

The rearrangement joins TRBV6-2 or TRBV6-3 to TRBJ1-3, with D tentatively TRBD1 (5 bases). The CDR3 is 16 amino acids. Trimming cost V 5 bases and J 3 bases, with 17 bases left between them. Looked up from germline, CDR1 is MNHEY and CDR2 is SVGEGT. The CDR3 loop is CASSVAGGVYGNTIYF. The CDR3 nucleotides read TGTGCCAGCAGTGTTGCGGGGGGAGTATATGGAAACACCATATATTTT.

The chain recombines TRBV2 with TRBJ2-4; 11 bases are a match to TRBD2. The CDR3 sequence is 17 residues long. V lost 3 bases and J lost 5; bases outside the gene matches: 9. CDR1 and CDR2 (germline): SNHLY, FYNNEI. CDR3 bases: TGTGCCAGCAGTGACCCTAGCGGGGGGTCTGTTGAAAACATTCAGTACTTC. This translates into CASSDPSGGSVENIQYF.

This clonotype was seen a few times. This chain connects TRBV12-3 or TRBV12-4 to TRBJ1-6; a weak D match, TRBD1 (6 bases). With 6 bases removed from V and 16 bases from J, the gap between germline ends came to 16 bases. The CDR3 has 12 residues. The CDR3 loop reads CASRLGAGPLHF. In nucleotides, the CDR3 is TGTGCCAGCAGATTGGGGGCAGGCCCTCTCCACTTT.

This CDR3 is CASSPGQGEQYF. Written as DNA, the CDR3 is TGTGCCAGCTCACCGGGACAGGGCGAGCAGTACTTC. This chain joins TRBV18 and TRBJ2-7; 9 nucleotides agree with TRBD1. The junction had 0 bases not matched to a gene; V was cut back by 3 bases and J by 6 bases. The germline V gene has CDR1 KGHSH and CDR2 LQKENI. The CDR3 loop spans 12 amino acids.

As for this clonotype: Since the CDR3 does not end with the conserved phenylalanine or tryptophan, this likely comes from a read error. This rearrangement joins TRBV12-3 or TRBV12-4 to TRBJ1-5; 7 bases map to TRBD1. The V gene end was trimmed by 1 base and the J gene end by 0 bases; junction bases not matched to a gene: 12. The CDR3 is made up of 19 amino acids. The CDR3 loop reads CASSLGPGQLGLSNQPQHL. The CDR3 nucleotides read TGTGCCAGCAGTTTAGGACCGGGACAGCTAGGCCTTAGCAATCAGCCCCAGCATCTT.